This record covers a single T cell receptor beta chain. This record comes from a study of cytomegalovirus exposure and HLA in healthy donors. In the PCR, 60 Vbeta and 13 Jbeta primers were used. The repertoire was sequenced with immunoSEQ multiplex PCR; TCRdb's copy has only in-frame clones and lacks some. The sample lists 90,000 to 130,000 clones; 86% were seen once. CDR1 and CDR2 from the germline V gene are MNHEY and SMNVEV (reference sequence). This CDR3 is 13 amino acids long. Trimming removed 5 bases at V and 6 bases at J, with 13 bases between. The rearrangement joins TRBV27 to TRBJ1-2; weak D call: TRBD1 (6 bases). The specimen was PBMCs. The clonotype was recovered from a middle-aged man in good health and CMV-seronegative. CDR3 residues: CASSPLDRNGYTF. CDR3 sequence (DNA): TGTGCCAGCAGTCCACTCGACAGGAATGGCTACACCTTC.